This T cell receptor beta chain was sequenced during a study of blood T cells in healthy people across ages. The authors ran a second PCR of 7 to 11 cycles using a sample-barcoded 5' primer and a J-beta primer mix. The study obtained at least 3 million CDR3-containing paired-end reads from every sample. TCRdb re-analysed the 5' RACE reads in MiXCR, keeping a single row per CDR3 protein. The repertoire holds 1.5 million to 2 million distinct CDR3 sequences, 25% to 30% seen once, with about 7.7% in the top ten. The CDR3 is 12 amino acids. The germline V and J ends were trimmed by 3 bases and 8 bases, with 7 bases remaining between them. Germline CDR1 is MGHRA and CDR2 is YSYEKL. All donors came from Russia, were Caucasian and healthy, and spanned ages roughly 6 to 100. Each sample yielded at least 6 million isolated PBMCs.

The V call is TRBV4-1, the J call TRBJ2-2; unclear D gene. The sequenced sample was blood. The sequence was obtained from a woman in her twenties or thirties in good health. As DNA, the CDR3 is TGCGCCAGCAGCCAGGGTTGGGGGGAGCTGTTTTTT. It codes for CASSQGWGELFF.